This T cell receptor (beta chain) was recorded in a study of early T cells in non-severe SARS-CoV-2 infection. The wider study: Chains were unpaired, as sequencing was done on bulk RNA from unsorted whole blood.

Individual cDNA molecules received unique molecular identifiers. Each CDR3 protein gets one entry after TCRdb re-called the 5' RACE reads with MiXCR. Among around 48,000 distinct CDR3 sequences, 13% were seen once, and the ten largest hold roughly a tenth. The material sequenced was whole blood. The TCR comes from an adult who was a healthcare worker with PCR-confirmed SARS-CoV-2 infection or an uninfected control (not recorded which).

CDR3 DNA sequence: TGCGCCAGCAGCTTCCCGGGGACAGGGGGCGTGAACCGGAACAGTGAGCAGTTCTTC. Protein: CASSFPGTGGVNRNSEQFF. The chain carries TRBV5-1 and TRBJ2-1; 12 bases map to TRBD1. Germline values: CDR1 SGHRS, CDR2 YFSETQ. The CDR3 loop spans 19 amino acids. The ends lost 2 bases at V and 9 bases at J; junction bases unmatched: 18. Using reference TRBV5-1 and TRBJ2-1 for the parts outside the CDR3, the full variable domain is KAGVTQTPRYLIKTRGQQVTLSCSPISGHRSVSWYQQTPGQGLQFLFEYFSETQRNKGNFPGRFSGRQFSNSRSEMNVSTLELGDSALYLCASSFPGTGGVNRNSEQFFGPGTRLTVL.